This T cell receptor beta chain was documented in a study of T-cell memory formation after mild COVID-19. It was 5'RACE with constant-segment primers that produced the TCR alpha and TCR beta cDNA libraries, which carried sample barcodes and UMIs. TCRdb ran MiXCR on the 5' RACE reads and lists one entry per CDR3 protein. The data show around 140,000 distinct CDR3 sequences, 25% seen once. Points from the study as a whole: CD4+ bias marked clones expanding day 15 to 37, unlike balanced contracting clones.

CDR1 is SQVTM, CDR2 ANQGSEA, per germline. The CDR3 is made up of 13 amino acids. V was clipped by 7 bases and J by 3 bases; unmatched bases: 8. This clonotype occurred a few times. Its antigen remains unknown. Material for sequencing was PBMCs or a T cell subset sorted from them (not recorded which). The sequence was collected from an adult woman who had mild COVID-19 (a few samples of this study predate the infection). Cell type and time point are not known. This chain links TRBV29-1 with TRBJ2-7, with TRBD1 identical over 8 bases. The CDR3 protein is CSASPGQGYEQYF. The CDR3 DNA follows: TGCAGCGCCAGTCCAGGACAGGGCTACGAGCAGTACTTC.